These 4 T cell receptor beta chains were all obtained from the same sample, sequenced in a study of PD-L1 blockade in urothelial cancer. Time point indicated: peripheral blood 6 weeks after treatment start. Only in-frame clones appear in the TCRdb table, and some are missing; sequencing was by immunoSEQ multiplex PCR. This table holds about 120,000 clones, 75% to 95% found once. The source material was PBMCs, sampled around atezolizumab (anti-PD-L1) treatment. These receptors were collected from a man aged 55 to 70 with urothelial cancer.

The gene calls are TRBV5-5 and TRBJ2-7; 7 bases line up with TRBD2. Per germline, CDR1 SGHKS and CDR2 YYEKEE (reference sequence). J lost 2 bases, V lost 3 bases, and 8 bases had no gene match. The CDR3 has 15 amino acids. The chain's CDR3 is CASSSASGITYEQYF. CDR3 nucleotide sequence: TGTGCCAGCAGCTCAGCCAGCGGGATAACCTACGAGCAGTACTTC.

The V and J genes are TRBV9 and TRBJ2-1; TRBD1 matches at 8 bases. The trim removed 4 bases at V and 1 base at J, leaving 7 bases unmatched. The CDR3 consists of 16 residues. Germline assignment: CDR1 SGDLS and CDR2 YYNGEE. This chain's CDR3 is CASSKDREGSYNEQFF. In nucleotides, the CDR3 is TGTGCCAGCAGCAAGGACAGGGAAGGTTCCTACAATGAGCAGTTCTTC.

This clone was recorded only once. The chain joins TRBV30 to TRBJ2-5; TRBD2 aligns across 10 bases. Losses at the gene ends were 0 bases for V and 7 bases for J; bases not matched to a gene: 11. CDR1 GTSNPN and CDR2 SVGIG come from the germline V gene (reference sequence). This CDR3 has 16 amino acids. The CDR3 nucleotides are TGTGCCTGGAGTGTCGGGCTAGCGGGAGTCCCAGGGACCCAGTACTTC. Its protein product is CAWSVGLAGVPGTQYF. Full variable domain (rest looked up from reference TRBV30 and TRBJ2-5): SQTIHQWPATLVQPVGSPLSLECTVEGTSNPNLYWYRQAAGRGLQLLFYSVGIGQISSEVPQNLSASRPQDRQFILSSKKLLLSDSGFYLCAWSVGLAGVPGTQYFGPGTRLLVL.

This chain connects TRBV6-5 to TRBJ1-6, with a possible D match to TRBD1 (6 bases). Germline V gives CDR1 MNHEY, CDR2 SVGAGI. V lost 6 bases and J 9 bases, leaving 15 bases between the germline ends. The CDR3 sequence is 14 residues long. The CDR3 spells CASSDRWSTSPLHF. The CDR3 DNA sequence: TGTGCCAGCAGCGACAGGTGGTCCACTTCACCCCTCCACTTT.